A selection of T cell receptor beta chains follows, all from one sample in a study of CD8 T cells in ankylosing spondylitis. One entry per CDR3 protein results from TCRdb running MiXCR on the 5' RACE reads. The table has some 150,000 distinct CDR3 sequences, around 43% seen once. The sequenced sample was synovial fluid, either unsorted or a sorted T cell fraction (not recorded which). These receptors were obtained from a male donor with ankylosing spondylitis. CDR3s leave out the opening cysteine and the closing phenylalanine or tryptophan. Fields, in order: J gene, V gene, CDR3 protein.

>TRBJ2-3|TRBV6-5
ASSYSGGTDTQY
>TRBJ2-1|TRBV11-3
ASSFPWRRDTANEQF
>TRBJ2-2|TRBV7-9
ASRQKGINTGELF
>TRBJ2-2|TRBV6-5
ASSWAGELF
>TRBJ2-1|TRBV9
ASTVGWGPYNEQF
>TRBJ2-1|TRBV4-2
ASSRLGDLWF
>TRBJ1-6|TRBV6-1
ASRGTDSTSPLH
>TRBJ2-1|TRBV4-1
ASSQPARSYNEQF
>TRBJ2-1|TRBV6-1
ASVRRASGSNEQF
>TRBJ1-6|TRBV30
AWSADNSPLH
>TRBJ2-1|TRBV3-1
ASSQPRTTLWDEQF
>TRBJ2-7|TRBV5-4
ASSQRAPYEQY
>TRBJ1-1|TRBV25-1
ASSPTGGFRAF
>TRBJ2-7|TRBV5-1
ASSLEQSYEQY
>TRBJ2-1|TRBV6-6
ATQRAGTYNEQF
>TRBJ2-1|TRBV6-1
ARLTGLAGTNEQF
>TRBJ1-2|TRBV28
ASSPSGDYGYT
>TRBJ2-7|TRBV3-1
ASSPLAGPSYEQY
>TRBJ2-5|TRBV5-1
ASSTGPGTQY
>TRBJ1-1|TRBV28
ASSFGGSTGGNAEAF
>TRBJ2-7|TRBV3-1
ASSHGNYEQY
>TRBJ1-1|TRBV7-4
ASIRLSGQGARGTEAF
>TRBJ1-1|TRBV12-3/TRBV12-4
ASSPTGTINTEAF
>TRBJ2-1|TRBV12-3/TRBV12-4
ASSFGQFGGYSYNEQF
>TRBJ2-1|TRBV12-3/TRBV12-4
ASSQLAGSLSYNEQF
>TRBJ1-1|TRBV12-3/TRBV12-4
ASTKGTGWGLTEAF
>TRBJ1-2|TRBV6-5
ASSYSTGAGAGYT
>TRBJ2-1|TRBV12-3/TRBV12-4
ASSHPTIAYNEQF
>TRBJ1-2|TRBV4-1
ASSQAGGADGYT
>TRBJ2-7|TRBV5-1
ASSWGSGRYEQY
>TRBJ2-4|TRBV5-1
ASSTGSGGAKNIQY
>TRBJ1-1|TRBV12-3/TRBV12-4
ASSHLLRGVYTEAF
>TRBJ2-7|TRBV28
ASSIAGTGAYEQY
>TRBJ1-2|TRBV6-1
ASSQPPSGGQGGGYT
>TRBJ2-7|TRBV27
ASSIAGSAYEQY
>TRBJ1-1|TRBV14
ASSLNRDGYTEAF
>TRBJ2-1|TRBV6-5
ASSYPLAGATYNEQF
>TRBJ1-6|TRBV7-9
ASSSYNSPLH
>TRBJ2-3|TRBV12-3/TRBV12-4
ASSPGLAGTDTQY
>TRBJ2-3|TRBV15
ATSRGEGTDTQY
>TRBJ2-6|TRBV6-2/TRBV6-3
ASSADSGANVLT
>TRBJ2-7|TRBV5-6
ASSFVRTSGSYEQY
>TRBJ2-1|TRBV24-1
ATSDLVGTSGSPLHEQF
>TRBJ1-1|TRBV30
AWSVLRNTEAF
>TRBJ2-3|TRBV7-6
ASSFPTSLGTDTQY
>TRBJ2-7|TRBV12-3/TRBV12-4
ASSLGINYEQY
>TRBJ2-1|TRBV5-1
ASSFGGSWFYNEQF
>TRBJ2-7|TRBV11-2
ASSLEGIVAGGSYEQY
>TRBJ2-1|TRBV2
ASSQDTALYHEQF
>TRBJ1-2|TRBV27
ASSSVGQGEGYT
>TRBJ2-2|TRBV6-1
ASSDLGLTTGELF
>TRBJ2-7|TRBV20-1
SATGTSTTLEQY
>TRBJ2-6|TRBV6-1
ASTQTGDGANVLT